This T cell receptor beta chain emerged from a study of cytomegalovirus exposure and HLA in healthy donors. Trimming took 4 bases from V and 4 from J; bases not matched to a gene: 11. The CDR3 has 18 residues. In germline, CDR1 is MNHEY, CDR2 SMNVEV (reference sequence). Study-wide findings and caveats: Later analysis identified a missense DCLRE1C variant that was linked to TCR beta V- and J-gene trimming. TRBV6-2, TRBV6-3 and some other V segments were excluded as indistinguishable. Reported performance of the classifier showed diagnosis of cytomegalovirus status with high specificity and sensitivity.

A remark on this clone: The antigen is not known.

Researchers ran the PCR with 60 Vbeta and 13 Jbeta primers. In the authors' methods: Unique TCR beta chains numbered 80 million to 95 million in a later analysis, with roughly 11 million shared. The assay was immunoSEQ multiplex PCR, and TCRdb's table has in-frame clones only and misses some. The V and J calls and clone size were taken over from that table, and D and trimming were inferred from the DNA. The repertoire includes 200,000 to 250,000 clones, approximately 80% of them detected once, and 0.71% sits in the top ten. This TCR was sampled from a boy younger than 10 in good health and CMV-seronegative. The J gene is TRBJ2-2, the V gene TRBV27; 11 bases agree with TRBD2. Source material: PBMCs. The CDR3, as DNA: TGTGCCAGCAGTTCTATTAGAACTAGCGGGAGTGTCACCGGGGAGCTGTTTTTT. Translating it yields CASSSIRTSGSVTGELFF.